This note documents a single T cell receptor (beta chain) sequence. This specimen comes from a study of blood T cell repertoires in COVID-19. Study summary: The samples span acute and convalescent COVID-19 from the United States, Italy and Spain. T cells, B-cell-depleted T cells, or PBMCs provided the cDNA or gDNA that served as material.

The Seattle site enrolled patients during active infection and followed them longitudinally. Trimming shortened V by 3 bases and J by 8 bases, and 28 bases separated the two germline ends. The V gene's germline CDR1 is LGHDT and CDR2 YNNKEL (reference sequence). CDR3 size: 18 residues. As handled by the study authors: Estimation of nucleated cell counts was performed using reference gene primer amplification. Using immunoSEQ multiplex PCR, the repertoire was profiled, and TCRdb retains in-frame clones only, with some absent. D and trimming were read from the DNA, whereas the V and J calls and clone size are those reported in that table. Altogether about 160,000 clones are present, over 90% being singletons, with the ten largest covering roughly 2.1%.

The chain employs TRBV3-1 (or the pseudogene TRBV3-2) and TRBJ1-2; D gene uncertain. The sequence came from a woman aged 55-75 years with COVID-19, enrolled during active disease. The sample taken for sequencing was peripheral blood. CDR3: CASSHRLLKDSTPRGYTF. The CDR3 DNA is TGTGCCAGCAGCCACAGATTGCTGAAAGACTCAACGCCGAGGGGCTACACCTTC.